The 32 T cell receptor beta chains below were found in one sample sequenced in a study of OX40 agonist ivuxolimab in advanced cancers. Sequencing used immunoSEQ multiplex PCR; TCRdb keeps in-frame clones, though not all of them. Of tens of thousands of clones listed, 90% were seen once; the top ten hold less than 0.35%. This material consisted of CD4+ or CD8+ T cells sorted from blood, taken in a trial of the OX40 agonist ivuxolimab. These TCRs come from an adult with an advanced solid tumor such as melanoma, head and neck, liver or kidney cancer.

This chain links TRBV19 with TRBJ2-6; perhaps TRBD2 as D (5 bases). Trimming left V 0 bases short and J 2 bases short, with 5 bases between. The CDR3 loop spans 15 amino acids. Germline CDR1 LNHDA, CDR2 SQIVND (reference sequence). The CDR3 bases are TGTGCCAGTAGTATAGAGGGAGCTGGGGCCAACGTCCTGACTTTC. As protein: CASSIEGAGANVLTF.

This chain uses TRBV5-1 with TRBJ2-3; 13 bases map to TRBD2. Trimming removed 4 bases from V and 1 base from J; junction bases left unmatched: 6. This CDR3 contains 17 residues. The germline CDR1 and CDR2 sequences are SGHRS and YFSETQ. The chain's CDR3 is CASSRAGTSGGTDTQYF. The CDR3 DNA reads as TGCGCCAGCAGCCGGGCCGGGACTAGCGGGGGCACAGATACGCAGTATTTT.

The chain couples TRBV29-1 to TRBJ2-3; D gene unclear. V was clipped by 7 bases and J by 10 bases, with 24 bases between them. CDR1 is SQVTM and CDR2 is ANQGSEA in the germline V gene. The CDR3 has 14 amino acids. CDR3 DNA: TGCAGCGCTCGGACGGAAGGGTTCCGAACAGCGCAGTATTTT. It encodes CSARTEGFRTAQYF.

In its sample, this clone was seen a few times. This rearrangement joins TRBV15 to TRBJ1-2; D not certain. V dropped 6 bases and J dropped 3 bases, with 17 bases sitting between them. The CDR3 is 15 residues long. Germline V CDR1 and CDR2: LNHNV, YYDKDF (reference sequence). The CDR3 DNA reads as TGTGCCACCAGTCCGAACCGGGAAAGACACTATGGCTACACCTTC. Its translation is CATSPNRERHYGYTF.

CDR3 DNA: TGTGCCAGCAGCTTGGGGGGGGCCAAAGGAAACACTGAAGCTTTCTTT. It specifies CASSLGGAKGNTEAFF. This chain connects TRBV5-4 to TRBJ1-1, with D perhaps TRBD1 (6 bases). Germline V CDR1 and CDR2: SGHNT, YYREEE (reference sequence). The CDR3 sequence is 16 residues long. Trimming took off 0 bases at V and 2 bases at J, with 14 bases between the two ends.

In its sample, this clone was seen a few times. CDR3 region: CASSWPGTGGESPLHF. Here the CDR3 DNA reads TGTGCCAGCAGTTGGCCGGGGACAGGGGGAGAATCACCCCTCCACTTT. The rearrangement joins TRBV28 to TRBJ1-6; 11 bases are a match to TRBD1. V was pared by 4 bases and J by 10 bases, with 9 bases of the junction left unmatched. The CDR3 runs 16 residues. In germline, CDR1 is MDHEN, CDR2 SYDVKM.

The chain joins TRBV27 to TRBJ1-6, with a possible D match to TRBD1 (6 bases). The germline CDR1 and CDR2 sequences are MNHEY and SMNVEV (reference sequence). The CDR3 contains 14 residues. The V and J ends lost 3 bases and 6 bases respectively, with 9 bases between them. Here the CDR3 DNA reads TGTGCCAGCAGTTTCGGACAGACTAATTCACCCCTCCACTTT. Its protein is CASSFGQTNSPLHF.

This sequence joins TRBV5-1 and TRBJ2-5, with 7 positions matching TRBD1. This CDR3 comprises 13 residues. The germline gives CDR1 SGHRS, CDR2 YFSETQ. V shed 8 bases and J 5 bases; nucleotides not matched to a gene: 9. CDR3 DNA sequence: TGCGCCAGTCGAGGGGGCGAGGGCGAGACCCAGTACTTC. Protein sequence: CASRGGEGETQYF.

The V and J genes are TRBV5-8 and TRBJ2-5; D perhaps matches TRBD1 (5 bases). Trimming left V 0 bases short and J 4 bases short, with 10 bases between. Germline V gene lookup returns CDR1 SGHTS and CDR2 YDEGEE. The CDR3 runs to 14 residues. CDR3 bases: TGTGCCAGCAGCTTGGGAGACAGTCCAGAGACCCAGTACTTC. The encoded protein is CASSLGDSPETQYF.

The CDR3 DNA is TGCAGTGCTACCGGGCAGGAGACCCAGTACTTC. It translates to CSATGQETQYF. The chain employs TRBV20-1 and TRBJ2-5, with D unclear. The CDR3 totals 11 residues. Trimming took 4 bases from V and 5 from J, leaving 8 bases between them. Germline CDR1 reads DFQATT; CDR2 reads SNEGSKA (reference sequence).

This clone was seen a handful of times. The chain couples TRBV6-1 to TRBJ1-5; D unclear. Trimming took off 2 bases at V and 2 bases at J, with 16 bases between the two ends. CDR1 and CDR2 (germline): MNHNS, SASEGT. CDR3 length: 17 amino acids. The CDR3 nucleotides are TGTGCCAGCAGTGAAAGGCGGATGGCTGCGGGCAATCAGCCCCAGCATTTT. Translating gives CASSERRMAAGNQPQHF.

This CDR3 reads CASRRPGTGAGELFF. The CDR3, as DNA: TGTGCCAGCAGACGTCCCGGGACAGGGGCCGGGGAGCTGTTTTTT. The gene calls are TRBV6-6 and TRBJ2-2, with 10 bases aligning to TRBD1. In germline, CDR1 is MNHNY, CDR2 SVGAGI (reference sequence). The CDR3 totals 15 residues. V lost 6 bases and J lost 6; bases outside the gene matches: 7.

The chain recombines TRBV12-5 with TRBJ2-7; D remains unclear. CDR3 length: 16 amino acids. Between the trimmed V and J ends, which lost 2 bases and 3 bases, there was a span of 17 bases. CDR1 and CDR2 from the germline V gene are LGHNT and FRNRAP. The CDR3 spells CASGLPPGSGDYEQYF. Here the CDR3 DNA reads TGTGCTAGTGGTTTGCCCCCTGGGTCGGGTGACTACGAGCAGTACTTC.

V gene TRBV28 combines with J gene TRBJ1-2, with 7 bases fitting TRBD1. Unmatched junction bases numbered 20, after V lost 6 bases and J lost 7 bases. Per germline, CDR1 MDHEN and CDR2 SYDVKM. CDR3 length equals 17 residues. The CDR3 DNA follows: TGTGCCAGCAGCCGACCCGTCCCAGGGCAGGGGGATGGTGGCTACACCTTC. It encodes CASSRPVPGQGDGGYTF.

The CDR3 region is CASSFDGGTDTQYF. CDR3 nucleotide sequence: TGTGCCAGCAGCTTCGACGGGGGGACAGATACGCAGTATTTT. This rearrangement joins TRBV11-2 to TRBJ2-3; 7 bases are a match to TRBD2. Germline V lookup: CDR1 SGHAT, CDR2 FQNNGV. V shed 3 bases, J shed 3 bases, and the junction held 3 bases outside the gene matches. The CDR3 covers 14 residues.

The chain is built from TRBV18 and TRBJ2-3; 8 bases match TRBD1. CDR3 length: 15 amino acids. Germline CDR1 is KGHSH and CDR2 is LQKENI. V gave up 3 bases and J gave up 2 bases; unmatched junction bases: 4. The CDR3 sequence is CASSPDRGYTDTQYF. The CDR3 nucleotides are TGTGCCAGCTCACCCGACAGGGGATACACAGATACGCAGTATTTT.

The V call is TRBV5-4, the J call TRBJ2-7, with 11 bases aligning to TRBD2. Germline V gene data show CDR1 as SGHNT and CDR2 as YYREEE (reference sequence). The CDR3 extends over 15 amino acids. The ends lost 4 bases at V and 4 bases at J; junction bases unmatched: 7. CDR3 in DNA: TGTGCCAGCAGCGCCTCTAGCGGGGGGCCGTACGAGCAGTACTTC. It codes for CASSASSGGPYEQYF.

V usage is TRBV28 and J usage is TRBJ2-1, with 13 bases identical to TRBD2. This CDR3 has 16 amino acids. Germline assignment: CDR1 MDHEN and CDR2 SYDVKM. Germline trimming cut 6 bases from V and 7 bases from J; bases unmatched to any gene: 9. The CDR3: CASRPGGLAGNNEQFF. Here the CDR3 DNA reads TGTGCCAGCAGGCCAGGGGGACTAGCGGGGAATAATGAGCAGTTCTTC.

In DNA, the CDR3 is TGTGCCAGTAGTATAAGGCCTCTGGACTCCTACGAGCAGTACTTC. Translation gives CASSIRPLDSYEQYF. V and J are TRBV19 and TRBJ2-7; D uncertain. The CDR3 length is 15 residues. Germline lookup yields CDR1 LNHDA and CDR2 SQIVND (reference sequence). Trimming took 2 bases from V and 0 from J, leaving 11 bases between them.

The CDR3 nucleotides read TGTGCCAGCAGCAAACAGGGGGGAACGGCTTTCTTT. Translated: CASSKQGGTAFF. The chain recombines TRBV7-9 with TRBJ1-1; 8 bases line up with TRBD1. V shed 5 bases, J shed 11 bases, and the junction held 7 bases outside the gene matches. This CDR3 has 12 amino acids. In germline, CDR1 is SEHNR, CDR2 FQNEAQ (reference sequence).

In DNA, the CDR3 is TGTGCCAGCAGTGTTCAGGGAGGTCCTGGAAACACCATATATTTT. Its protein product is CASSVQGGPGNTIYF. The chain couples TRBV2 to TRBJ1-3; D is possibly TRBD1 (5 bases). V lost 4 bases, J lost 2 bases, and 12 bases lay in between. The CDR3 runs 15 residues. CDR1 is SNHLY, CDR2 FYNNEI, per germline.

This clone has just a few counts. The rearrangement links TRBV5-1 to TRBJ1-2; TRBD1 agrees at 7 bases. The CDR3 covers 14 residues. Germline V gene sequence: CDR1 SGHRS, CDR2 YFSETQ. V lost 0 bases to trimming and J lost 4 bases; unmatched junction nucleotides: 3. The CDR3, as DNA: TGCGCCAGCAGCTTGGGGGACAGCCGCTATGGCTACACCTTC. It specifies CASSLGDSRYGYTF.

This chain links TRBV5-1 with TRBJ1-4, with D possibly matching TRBD1 (5 bases). This CDR3 is 15 amino acids long. V was trimmed by 4 bases and J by 6 bases, leaving 16 bases between them. Looked up from germline, CDR1 is SGHRS and CDR2 is YFSETQ. The CDR3 sequence: CASSPRDGADEKLFF. Written as DNA, the CDR3 is TGCGCCAGCAGCCCCCGGGACGGAGCGGATGAAAAACTGTTTTTT.

The chain is built from TRBV13 and TRBJ2-4, with D perhaps TRBD1 (5 bases). The V and J ends lost 1 base and 2 bases respectively, with 30 bases between them. The germline V gene has CDR1 PRHDT and CDR2 FYEKMQ (reference sequence). The length of the CDR3 is 22 residues. CDR3 sequence (DNA): TGTGCCAGCAGCTTAGCCACCCTTACTCCCAGGGAAGAAGGTCTTTCCAAAAACATTCAGTACTTC. Translating it yields CASSLATLTPREEGLSKNIQYF.

Comments on this clone: Sequence at one end of the junction differs from germline and may be a read error. This chain connects TRBV13 to TRBJ2-7, with D uncertain. The CDR3 runs to 14 residues. Germline CDR1 is PRHDT and CDR2 is FYEKMQ (reference sequence). The CDR3 region is CASNPGPSSNEQYF. DNA for the CDR3: TGTGCCAGCAATCCCGGGCCGAGCTCCAACGAGCAGTACTTC.

The chain employs TRBV5-1 and TRBJ1-2; 10 bases fit TRBD1. Trimming removed 4 bases from V and 8 bases from J; junction bases left unmatched: 5. Germline loops: CDR1 SGHRS, CDR2 YFSETQ. There are 13 residues in the CDR3. DNA for the CDR3: TGCGCCAGCAGCCCAGGACAGGGGGAGGGCTACACCTTC. Translating it yields CASSPGQGEGYTF. Full variable domain (outside the CDR3, taken from reference TRBV5-1 and TRBJ1-2): KAGVTQTPRYLIKTRGQQVTLSCSPISGHRSVSWYQQTPGQGLQFLFEYFSETQRNKGNFPGRFSGRQFSNSRSEMNVSTLELGDSALYLCASSPGQGEGYTFGSGTRLTVV.

This clone was counted once. CDR3 nucleotides: TGTGCCATCAGAGGACAGGCCTTGAACACTGAAGCTTTCTTT. Its protein product is CAIRGQALNTEAFF. This sequence joins TRBV10-3 and TRBJ1-1; TRBD1 aligns across 7 bases. The CDR3 runs 14 residues. With 6 bases clipped from V and 0 bases from J, the junction kept 4 bases outside the gene matches. Germline V gene sequence: CDR1 ENHRY, CDR2 SYGVKD.

The J gene is TRBJ2-2, the V gene TRBV19; D is uncertain. Trimming took 1 base from V and 2 from J, leaving 5 bases between them. This CDR3 spans 14 amino acids. Germline V gene lookup returns CDR1 LNHDA and CDR2 SQIVND (reference sequence). The CDR3 region is CASSIGPNTGELFF. The CDR3 DNA is TGTGCCAGTAGTATAGGCCCCAACACCGGGGAGCTGTTTTTT. The complete variable domain, with remaining parts taken from reference TRBV19 and TRBJ2-2, reads DGGITQSPKYLFRKEGQNVTLSCEQNLNHDAMYWYRQDPGQGLRLIYYSQIVNDFQKGDIAEGYSVSREKKESFPLTVTSAQKNPTAFYLCASSIGPNTGELFFGEGSRLTVL.

In this sample, this clone turned up once. V gene TRBV5-5 combines with J gene TRBJ2-7; no firm D call. Deletions cut 0 bases from V and 0 bases from J, with 10 bases between. The CDR3 is made up of 15 amino acids. Per the germline V gene, CDR1 is SGHKS and CDR2 is YYEKEE (reference sequence). The CDR3 DNA reads as TGTGCCAGCAGCTTGGCCTATCGGTCCTCCTACGAGCAGTACTTC. Translation: CASSLAYRSSYEQYF.

The genes are TRBV6-1 and TRBJ1-5; 7 bases are shared with TRBD1. The germline CDR1 and CDR2 sequences are MNHNS and SASEGT. V trimming: 6 bases; J trimming: 3 bases; junction bases outside the gene matches: 5. This CDR3 has 14 amino acids. This CDR3 is CASRSGQDNQPQHF. In nucleotides, the CDR3 is TGTGCCAGCAGAAGTGGACAGGACAATCAGCCCCAGCATTTT.

The CDR3 protein is CASSPMRLAGRQNTQYF. In DNA form, the CDR3 reads TGTGCCAGCAGCCCTATGAGACTAGCGGGGAGGCAAAATACGCAGTATTTT. V usage is TRBV7-9 and J usage is TRBJ2-3; 11 bases line up with TRBD2. The V segment lost 5 bases and the J segment 7 bases; nucleotides outside the gene matches: 14. The germline V gene encodes CDR1 SEHNR and CDR2 FQNEAQ (reference sequence). The CDR3 covers 17 residues.

This clone was seen once. The CDR3 nucleotides read TGTGCCTGGAGAAAGAGAGGGCTGGGGTACACTGAAGCTTTCTTT. Protein sequence: CAWRKRGLGYTEAFF. This chain uses TRBV30 with TRBJ1-1; D is undetermined. The V end lost 3 bases, the J end lost 3 bases, and 17 bases lay between the germline ends. CDR1 and CDR2 from the germline V gene are GTSNPN and SVGIG (reference sequence). The CDR3 totals 15 residues.